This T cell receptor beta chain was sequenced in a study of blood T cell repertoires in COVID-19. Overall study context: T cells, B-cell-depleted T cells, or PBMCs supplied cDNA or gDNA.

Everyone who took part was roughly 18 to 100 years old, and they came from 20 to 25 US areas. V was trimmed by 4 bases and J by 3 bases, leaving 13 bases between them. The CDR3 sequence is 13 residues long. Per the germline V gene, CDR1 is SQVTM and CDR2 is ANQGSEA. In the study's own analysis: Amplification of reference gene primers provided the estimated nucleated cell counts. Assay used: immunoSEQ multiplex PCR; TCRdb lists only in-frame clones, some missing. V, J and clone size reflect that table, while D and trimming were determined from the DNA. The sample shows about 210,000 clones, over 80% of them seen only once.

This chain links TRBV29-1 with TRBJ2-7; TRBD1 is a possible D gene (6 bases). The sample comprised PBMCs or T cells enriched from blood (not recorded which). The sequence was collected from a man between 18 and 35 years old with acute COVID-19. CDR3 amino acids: CSVAEPGHYEQYF. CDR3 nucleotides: TGCAGCGTTGCCGAACCGGGACACTACGAGCAGTACTTC.